Listed here are 26 T cell receptor beta chains from one sample, sequenced in a study of CD8+ T cells in alopecia areata (dated by TCRdb to 2017 to 2018). What this sample's treatment or condition label stands for: oral pan-JAK inhibitor, 5-10 mg twice daily. Libraries were built with the immunoSEQ multiplex PCR assay. For TCR sequencing, RNA was extracted from every sample and reverse transcribed into cDNA to serve as template. Imported from immuneACCESS, the table was reduced by TCRdb to in-frame sequences with V and J called. These copies leave out some clones; in studies compared against another copy, an unresolved V gene accounts for under half, and the cause of the remainder is not known. The table for this sample lists about 180,000 clones; about half of them were counted only once. The ten largest make up about 9.5% of the sample. The sequencing used CD8+ T cells sorted from blood, collected around week 54, from a patient treated with tofacitinib. Every receptor here comes from a human donor with alopecia areata.

V is TRBV15 and J is TRBJ2-5; D is uncertain. The J call may be wrong; the DNA end is better matched by TRBJ2-7. CDR1 is LNHNV, CDR2 YYDKDF, per germline (reference sequence). The CDR3 spans 12 residues. The CDR3 nucleotides are TGTGCCACCAGCAGAGATTCCTACGAGCAGTACTTC. It specifies CATSRDSYEQYF.

The chain employs TRBV29-1 and TRBJ1-5, with a weak D call TRBD1 (5 bases). This CDR3 region has 15 residues. The ends were cut back, 5 bases at V and 4 bases at J, with 18 bases in the middle. CDR1 is SQVTM, CDR2 ANQGSEA, per germline. The CDR3 DNA is TGCAGCGTTTCCGATGACGACAGTTCGAATCAGCCCCAGCATTTT. Its translation is CSVSDDDSSNQPQHF.

The chain combines TRBV7-8 with TRBJ2-7, with 7 bases aligning to TRBD1. This CDR3 contains 14 residues. J gave up 3 bases and V 2 bases, and 4 bases lay outside the gene matches. In germline, CDR1 is SGHVS, CDR2 FQNEAQ. In DNA form, the CDR3 reads TGTGCCAGCAGCTTACGACAGGGTATCTACGAGCAGTACTTC. Translation: CASSLRQGIYEQYF. Combining the CDR3 with reference TRBV7-8 and TRBJ2-7 gives the whole variable domain GAGVSQSPRYKVAKRGQDVALRCDPISGHVSLFWYQQALGQGPEFLTYFQNEAQLDKSGLPSDRFFAERPEGSVSTLKIQRTQQEDSAVYLCASSLRQGIYEQYFGPGTRLTVT.

The rearrangement uses TRBV5-6 and TRBJ2-2; possible D gene TRBD1, 6 bases. The V end was cut by 3 bases, the J end by 4 bases, with 16 bases between. Germline CDR1 and CDR2: SGHDT and YYEEEE. The CDR3 has 16 amino acids. The CDR3 loop reads CASSYTQDRVTGELFF. The CDR3 bases are TGTGCCAGCAGCTACACCCAGGACAGAGTCACCGGGGAGCTGTTTTTT.

J is TRBJ2-7 and V is TRBV9; D is ambiguous. Looked up from germline, CDR1 is SGDLS and CDR2 is YYNGEE. The CDR3 length is 14 residues. Trimming left V 0 bases short and J 2 bases short, with 9 bases between. CDR3 in DNA: TGTGCCAGCAGCGTAGCACTAACCACCTACGAGCAGTACTTC. It yields the protein CASSVALTTYEQYF.

The chain's CDR3 is CASSLSYGAHEQFF. In nucleotides, the CDR3 is TGTGCCAGCAGCTTAAGTTATGGGGCACATGAGCAGTTCTTC. The chain joins TRBV13 to TRBJ2-1, with a possible D match to TRBD1 (5 bases). This CDR3 has 14 residues. V was cut by 2 bases and J by 8 bases, with 13 bases left in between. Per the germline V gene, CDR1 is PRHDT and CDR2 is FYEKMQ (reference sequence).

V gene TRBV2 combines with J gene TRBJ2-3; TRBD2 matches at 7 bases. Germline V lookup: CDR1 SNHLY, CDR2 FYNNEI. There are 15 residues in the CDR3. V trimming: 6 bases; J trimming: 0 bases; junction bases outside the gene matches: 6. Written as DNA, the CDR3 is TGTGCCAGCAGGCCACTAGCGATTAGCACAGATACGCAGTATTTT. Amino acid sequence: CASRPLAISTDTQYF.

The chain links TRBV15 to TRBJ1-6; D is undetermined. The CDR3 is 12 residues long. From germline, CDR1 is LNHNV and CDR2 YYDKDF (reference sequence). Trimming took off 5 bases at V and 7 bases at J, with 6 bases between the two ends. CDR3 DNA: TGTGCCACCAGCCCAGCGAATTCACCCCTCCACTTT. This encodes CATSPANSPLHF.

The rearrangement links TRBV5-6 to TRBJ2-3, with D uncertain. The CDR3 has 14 residues. Trimming took 0 bases from V and 0 from J, leaving 5 bases between them. CDR1 and CDR2 (germline): SGHDT, YYEEEE. The CDR3 is CASSLVRSTDTQYF. As DNA, the CDR3 is TGTGCCAGCAGCTTGGTCCGCAGCACAGATACGCAGTATTTT.

CDR3 nucleotide sequence: TGTGCCAGCAGCTTAGCCCCAGGGGATCTCGGCTATGGCTACACCTTC. Translated: CASSLAPGDLGYGYTF. This sequence joins TRBV13 and TRBJ1-2; D may be TRBD1 (6 bases). The germline gives CDR1 PRHDT, CDR2 FYEKMQ (reference sequence). The length of the CDR3 is 16 residues. Deletions cut 1 base from V and 4 bases from J, with 16 bases between. Variable domain in full (rest from reference TRBV13 and TRBJ1-2): AAGVIQSPRHLIKEKRETATLKCYPIPRHDTVYWYQQGPGQDPQFLISFYEKMQSDKGSIPDRFSAQQFSDYHSELNMSSLELGDSALYFCASSLAPGDLGYGYTFGSGTRLTVV.

This clone has only one observation. This chain joins TRBV4-2 and TRBJ2-7; 7 nucleotides line up with TRBD1. This CDR3 contains 14 residues. V was pared by 5 bases and J by 6 bases, with 10 bases of the junction left unmatched. CDR1 and CDR2 (germline): LGHNA, YNFKEQ. This chain's CDR3 is CASSSTEDRLEQYF. In nucleotides, the CDR3 is TGTGCCAGCAGCTCGACCGAGGACAGGCTCGAGCAGTACTTC.

This sequence joins TRBV5-8 and TRBJ1-1, with a possible D match to TRBD1 (6 bases). Germline V lookup: CDR1 SGHTS, CDR2 YDEGEE. CDR3 size: 11 residues. The V and J ends lost 4 bases and 7 bases respectively, with 8 bases between them. CDR3 amino acids: CASSRTVEAFF. CDR3 nucleotides: TGTGCCAGCAGCCGGACAGTTGAAGCTTTCTTT.

The chain uses TRBV10-3 and TRBJ2-3; weak D call: TRBD1 (5 bases). The CDR3 totals 15 residues. CDR1 ENHRY and CDR2 SYGVKD come from the germline V gene. V was pared by 3 bases and J by 4 bases, with 14 bases between. The CDR3 region is CAISDQGSPSDTQYF. The CDR3 DNA follows: TGTGCCATCAGTGATCAGGGTTCCCCCTCAGATACGCAGTATTTT.

The V gene is TRBV4-2, the J gene TRBJ2-7, with 7 bases aligning to TRBD2. The germline V gene has CDR1 LGHNA and CDR2 YNFKEQ. The CDR3 extends over 16 amino acids. Unmatched junction bases numbered 7, after V lost 0 bases and J lost 2 bases. Here the CDR3 reads CASSQDWLADTYEQYF. The CDR3 nucleotides are TGTGCCAGCAGCCAAGATTGGCTAGCGGATACCTACGAGCAGTACTTC.

The chain is built from TRBV9 and TRBJ1-6, with D maybe TRBD1 (5 bases). Germline V gene lookup returns CDR1 SGDLS and CDR2 YYNGEE. The CDR3 has 13 residues. Deletions cut 4 bases from V and 6 bases from J, with 8 bases between. CDR3 sequence reads: CASSPGGNSPLHF. CDR3 in DNA: TGTGCCAGCAGCCCTGGGGGTAATTCACCCCTCCACTTT.

This clone appeared a few times. V and J are TRBV2 and TRBJ2-1; D is possibly TRBD2 (5 bases). The CDR3 runs 12 residues. The germline V gene has CDR1 SNHLY and CDR2 FYNNEI. V dropped 8 bases and J dropped 6 bases, with 11 bases sitting between them. The CDR3 is CASEGVGNEQFF. CDR3 in DNA: TGTGCCAGCGAGGGTGTAGGCAATGAGCAGTTCTTC. The full variable domain, with the rest looked up from reference TRBV2 and TRBJ2-1, is EPEVTQTPSHQVTQMGQEVILRCVPISNHLYFYWYRQILGQKVEFLVSFYNNEISEKSEIFDDQFSVERPDGSNFTLKIRSTKLEDSAMYFCASEGVGNEQFFGPGTRLTVL.

The J gene is TRBJ1-1, the V gene TRBV9, with D tentatively TRBD1 (6 bases). Germline values: CDR1 SGDLS, CDR2 YYNGEE. The CDR3 runs 12 residues. The V end was cut by 0 bases, the J end by 10 bases, with 10 bases between. The CDR3 DNA is TGTGCCAGCAGCGTAGCCGGGGGGCCAGCTTTCTTT. This translates into CASSVAGGPAFF.

This chain connects TRBV7-9 to TRBJ1-5; D remains ambiguous. In germline, CDR1 is SEHNR, CDR2 FQNEAQ (reference sequence). CDR3 length: 15 amino acids. Trimming stripped 1 base from V and 4 bases from J, with 11 bases between. As DNA, the CDR3 is TGTGCCAGCAGCTTAGATGGAGGACGTAATCAGCCCCAGCATTTT. As protein: CASSLDGGRNQPQHF. The full variable domain, with the rest looked up from reference TRBV7-9 and TRBJ1-5, is DTGVSQNPRHKITKRGQNVTFRCDPISEHNRLYWYRQTLGQGPEFLTYFQNEAQLEKSRLLSDRFSAERPKGSFSTLEIQRTEQGDSAMYLCASSLDGGRNQPQHFGDGTRLSIL.

The J gene is TRBJ2-2, the V gene TRBV7-9; D is uncertain. The CDR3 totals 16 residues. Germline loops: CDR1 SEHNR, CDR2 FQNEAQ (reference sequence). Deletions cut 5 bases from V and 1 base from J, with 14 bases between. Here the CDR3 reads CASSRRVSENTGELFF. CDR3 bases: TGTGCCAGCAGCCGACGTGTGTCAGAGAACACCGGGGAGCTGTTTTTT. Combining the CDR3 with reference TRBV7-9 and TRBJ2-2 gives the whole variable domain DTGVSQNPRHKITKRGQNVTFRCDPISEHNRLYWYRQTLGQGPEFLTYFQNEAQLEKSRLLSDRFSAERPKGSFSTLEIQRTEQGDSAMYLCASSRRVSENTGELFFGEGSRLTVL.

This clone turned up a few times. V is TRBV29-1 and J is TRBJ2-2; D gene ambiguous. From germline, CDR1 is SQVTM and CDR2 ANQGSEA. The CDR3 has 11 residues. Trimming removed 6 bases at V and 1 base at J, with 3 bases between. The CDR3 loop reads CSVLNTGELFF. Here the CDR3 DNA reads TGCAGCGTCTTGAACACCGGGGAGCTGTTTTTT.

This clone has just one count. The rearrangement joins TRBV2 to TRBJ1-5; TRBD1 aligns across 9 bases. CDR1 and CDR2 (germline): SNHLY, FYNNEI. With V trimmed by 5 bases and J by 6 bases, 5 bases remained unmatched. CDR3 length: 14 amino acids. The CDR3 sequence: CASSRGDRVQPQHF. The CDR3 DNA reads TGTGCCAGCAGTCGGGGGGACAGGGTTCAGCCCCAGCATTTT.

This chain links TRBV2 with TRBJ1-5; 8 nucleotides align to TRBD1. The germline gives CDR1 SNHLY, CDR2 FYNNEI. The V gene end was trimmed by 6 bases and the J gene end by 4 bases; junction bases not matched to a gene: 11. There are 16 residues in the CDR3. This CDR3 is CASSADRGLPNQPQHF. The CDR3 coding sequence is TGTGCCAGCAGCGCTGACAGGGGCCTACCTAATCAGCCCCAGCATTTT.

This clone appeared a few times. The CDR3 DNA sequence: TGCAGCGTTATAACCGGGACAGGGGGAGACGAGCAGTACTTC. Protein: CSVITGTGGDEQYF. The gene calls are TRBV29-1 and TRBJ2-5; the match to TRBD1 covers 11 bases. Matching the DNA end better, TRBJ2-7 makes the J call doubtful. The CDR3 has 14 residues. CDR1 is SQVTM, CDR2 ANQGSEA, per germline.

About this clone: The sample holds other DNA sequences that translate to the same CDR3. The chain carries TRBV6-5 and TRBJ1-1, with a weak D call TRBD1 (5 bases). Between the trimmed V and J ends, which lost 6 bases and 1 base, there was a span of 9 bases. Germline V gives CDR1 MNHEY, CDR2 SVGAGI. This CDR3 is 13 amino acids long. The CDR3 DNA is TGTGCCAGCAGCCCCGGGGGGAACACTGAAGCTTTCTTT. Translated, it gives CASSPGGNTEAFF.

This clone was seen only a few times. The genes are TRBV7-9 and TRBJ2-3; D is undetermined. CDR3 length equals 15 residues. Trimming left V 7 bases short and J 0 bases short, with 14 bases between. The germline CDR1 and CDR2 sequences are SEHNR and FQNEAQ (reference sequence). CDR3 sequence: CASTPRGGSTDTQYF. The CDR3 DNA is TGTGCCAGCACCCCGCGCGGCGGTAGCACAGATACGCAGTATTTT. Together with reference TRBV7-9 and TRBJ2-3, the CDR3 gives the full variable domain: DTGVSQNPRHKITKRGQNVTFRCDPISEHNRLYWYRQTLGQGPEFLTYFQNEAQLEKSRLLSDRFSAERPKGSFSTLEIQRTEQGDSAMYLCASTPRGGSTDTQYFGPGTRLTVL.

This clone was recorded a few times. The chain combines TRBV18 with TRBJ2-3, with D unresolved. The CDR3 is 13 amino acids. V shed 1 base and J shed 6 bases, with 8 bases lying between them. Looked up from germline, CDR1 is KGHSH and CDR2 is LQKENI. The CDR3 sequence: CASSPLDGDTQYF. The DNA for the CDR3 is TGTGCCAGCTCACCACTAGATGGGGATACGCAGTATTTT.